These 14 T cell receptor beta chains share one sample of origin, sequenced in a study of read filtering for tumor transcriptome and immune sequencing. From approximately 430 ng of RNA, a library with molecular barcoded alpha/delta and beta/gamma adaptors was made. TCRdb redid the calling of the reads with MiXCR, one entry per CDR3 protein. The sample lists 35,000 to 55,000 distinct CDR3 sequences; approximately 12% were seen once. What was sequenced was a population of CD138-negative cells sorted from bone marrow. The receptor set was obtained from a donor aged 40 or older with multiple myeloma.

Many counts were recorded for this clonotype. J is TRBJ2-3 and V is TRBV5-1; TRBD1 is a possible D gene (5 bases). The CDR3 consists of 13 residues. V was trimmed by 5 bases and J by 6 bases, leaving 13 bases between them. Germline CDR1 reads SGHRS; CDR2 reads YFSETQ. CDR3 DNA sequence: TGCGCCAGCAGAGCCAGGGCCTGGGATACGCAGTATTTT. Protein product: CASRARAWDTQYF.

Details on this clonotype: One junction end disagrees with the germline gene, perhaps due to a read error. The V and J genes are TRBV5-1 and TRBJ1-4; D is undetermined. The germline CDR1 and CDR2 sequences are SGHRS and YFSETQ. This CDR3 spans 15 amino acids. CDR3 region: CASSRNRWGNEKLSF. As DNA, the CDR3 is TGCGCCAGCAGCCGAAACAGATGGGGAAATGAAAAACTGTCTTTT. Filled out from reference TRBV5-1 and TRBJ1-4, the complete variable domain reads KAGVTQTPRYLIKTRGQQVTLSCSPISGHRSVSWYQQTPGQGLQFLFEYFSETQRNKGNFPGRFSGRQFSNSRSEMNVSTLELGDSALYLCASSRNRWGNEKLSFGSGTQLSVL.

Ten or more counts support this clonotype. The V and J genes are TRBV7-2 and TRBJ2-2; D gene ambiguous. The CDR3 spans 17 residues. Looked up from germline, CDR1 is SGHTA and CDR2 is FQGNSA. V lost 5 bases and J lost 0, with 16 bases in between. The CDR3 loop is CASSLDMPAANTGELFF. CDR3 bases: TGTGCCAGCAGCCTAGACATGCCAGCCGCGAACACCGGGGAGCTGTTTTTT.

There are many counts of this clonotype. J is TRBJ2-7 and V is TRBV4-1; 12 positions agree with TRBD1. The V and J ends lost 0 bases and 3 bases, in that order; junction bases with no gene match: 9. The CDR3 sequence is 18 residues long. In germline, CDR1 is MGHRA, CDR2 YSYEKL. The CDR3 nucleotides are TGCGCCAGCAGCCAAGATATGGGACAGGGGGCCTGGGACTACGAGCAGTACTTC. This translates into CASSQDMGQGAWDYEQYF.

This clonotype has just a few counts. The chain couples TRBV2 to TRBJ2-5, with TRBD1 as a possible D gene (6 bases). The V and J ends lost 6 bases and 1 base respectively, with 27 bases between them. Germline lookup yields CDR1 SNHLY and CDR2 FYNNEI. The CDR3 has 19 amino acids. CDR3 nucleotides: TGTGCCAGCAGGGACCCGGGACACTCAAACCCCCAAATCCAAGAGACCCAGTACTTC. It codes for CASRDPGHSNPQIQETQYF.

Of note for this clonotype: A read error may explain this, as a much larger clone is one base away. The V call is TRBV10-3, the J call TRBJ2-5; D remains ambiguous. The CDR3 has 14 amino acids. V lost 0 bases to trimming and J lost 7 bases, with 12 bases between them. The germline V gene has CDR1 ENHRY and CDR2 SYGVKD. CDR3 in amino acids: CAISESGSVGTQYF. The CDR3 DNA follows: TGTGCCATCAGTGAGTCTGGGTCCGTAGGGACCCAGTACTTC.

For this clonotype: A far larger clone is just one base off, so this is likely a read error. This chain connects TRBV6-6 to TRBJ2-3; 13 bases align to TRBD2. This CDR3 region has 14 residues. The ends lost 7 bases at V and 4 bases at J; junction bases unmatched: 2. Germline CDR1 MNHNY, CDR2 SVGAGI (reference sequence). The CDR3 sequence is CASTGLAGADTQYF. As DNA, the CDR3 is TGTGCCAGCACCGGACTAGCGGGAGCAGATACGCAGTATTTT.

A remark on this clonotype: A much larger clonotype is one base distant, so this may be a read error. V gene TRBV30 combines with J gene TRBJ1-3; no definite D call. CDR1 and CDR2 (germline): GTSNPN, SVGIG (reference sequence). V was shortened by 1 base and J by 8 bases, with 6 bases between the two germline ends. The length of the CDR3 is 11 residues. CDR3 sequence (DNA): TGTGCCTGGAGTGACAGACACACCATATATTTT. Translating gives CAWSDRHTIYF.

The chain recombines TRBV7-9 with TRBJ2-7; 9 bases are a match to TRBD1. The V segment lost 5 bases and the J segment 3 bases; nucleotides outside the gene matches: 8. CDR3 size: 15 residues. The germline V gene has CDR1 SEHNR and CDR2 FQNEAQ (reference sequence). CDR3 sequence: CASSGGQGGLYEQYF. The CDR3 DNA reads TGTGCCAGCAGCGGGGGACAGGGTGGCCTCTACGAGCAGTACTTC. The whole variable domain, remainder taken from reference TRBV7-9 and TRBJ2-7, is DTGVSQNPRHKITKRGQNVTFRCDPISEHNRLYWYRQTLGQGPEFLTYFQNEAQLEKSRLLSDRFSAERPKGSFSTLEIQRTEQGDSAMYLCASSGGQGGLYEQYFGPGTRLTVT.

A word on this clonotype: With a far larger clone one base away, a read error is the likely cause. The genes are TRBV11-3 and TRBJ1-4; D unclear. The end of the DNA aligns better with TRBJ1-5, so the J call may be wrong. Germline lookup yields CDR1 SGHNT and CDR2 YENEEA. This CDR3 comprises 15 residues. The CDR3 DNA reads as TGTGCCAGCAGCTTAGGTCCTAGCGGGCCGTATACGCAGCATTTT. This gives the protein CASSLGPSGPYTQHF.

As to this clonotype: A junction end diverges from the germline sequence, so it may reflect a read error. V and J are TRBV12-3 or TRBV12-4 and TRBJ2-3; D unresolved. The tail of the sequence fits TRBJ1-5 better, so the J call may be wrong. The CDR3 spans 17 residues. CDR3 DNA sequence: TGTGCCGGCAGTTTAGCGCTCGGAGCGTCTAGCACAGATACGCAGCATTTT. Translating it yields CAGSLALGASSTDTQHF.

This clonotype was observed at least ten times. This chain links TRBV29-1 with TRBJ2-1, with D perhaps TRBD2 (5 bases). This CDR3 contains 11 residues. Germline lookup yields CDR1 SQVTM and CDR2 ANQGSEA. Trimming cost V 4 bases and J 8 bases, with 9 bases left between them. CDR3 amino acids: CSVVTADEQFF. In DNA, the CDR3 is TGCAGCGTTGTAACAGCGGATGAGCAGTTCTTC.

This clonotype was counted ten times or more. The J gene is TRBJ2-5, the V gene TRBV9; D unclear. The V end lost 3 bases, the J end lost 0 bases, and 3 bases lay between the germline ends. CDR1 and CDR2 (germline): SGDLS, YYNGEE. CDR3 length: 12 amino acids. The CDR3 reads CASSDNQETQYF. The CDR3, as DNA: TGTGCCAGCAGCGATAACCAAGAGACCCAGTACTTC.

This clonotype was picked up many times. The chain uses TRBV3-1 and TRBJ1-1; tentative D call: TRBD1 (6 bases). V was pared by 5 bases and J by 1 base, with 14 bases between. CDR3 length: 15 residues. CDR1 LGHDT and CDR2 YNNKEL come from the germline V gene (reference sequence). The chain's CDR3 is CASSKGGGPNTEAFF. The CDR3 region has the DNA TGTGCCAGCAGCAAGGGGGGGGGACCGAACACTGAAGCTTTCTTT.